These 6 T cell receptor beta chains were sequenced from one sample in a study of blood T cell repertoires in COVID-19. This table comes from immunoSEQ multiplex PCR, and its TCRdb copy is limited to in-frame clones, with some not included. The sample has fewer than 150,000 clones, around 88% seen once; the top ten hold roughly 18%. The source material was peripheral blood. The receptors shown here come from a woman in her fifties or sixties who had recovered from COVID-19.

This sequence joins TRBV2 and TRBJ2-1; D gene unclear. The CDR3 is 14 amino acids. Germline CDR1 is SNHLY and CDR2 is FYNNEI. Trimming shortened V by 4 bases and J by 3 bases, and 10 bases separated the two germline ends. CDR3 DNA sequence: TGTGCCAGCAGTGTCGGGTCGAGCTACAATGAGCAGTTCTTC. Protein product: CASSVGSSYNEQFF.

In its sample, this clone was seen once. The CDR3 DNA follows: TGTGCCAGCAGCTTAGTGGGGACAACAAACACTGAAGCTTTCTTT. Residues: CASSLVGTTNTEAFF. This chain joins TRBV7-3 and TRBJ1-1, with D perhaps TRBD1 (6 bases). This CDR3 region has 15 residues. CDR1 SGHTA and CDR2 FQGTGA come from the germline V gene. The germline V and J ends were trimmed by 2 bases and 2 bases, with 12 bases remaining between them.

J is TRBJ2-1 and V is TRBV11-2; 7 bases agree with TRBD2. CDR3 size: 16 residues. The ends lost 5 bases at V and 5 bases at J; junction bases unmatched: 12. Germline values: CDR1 SGHAT, CDR2 FQNNGV. CDR3 amino acids: CASSHYRGGGNNEQFF. CDR3 sequence (DNA): TGTGCCAGCAGCCACTATAGGGGCGGGGGTAACAATGAGCAGTTCTTC.

The chain carries TRBV11-2 and TRBJ2-7, with 8 bases that match TRBD1. Per the germline V gene, CDR1 is SGHAT and CDR2 is FQNNGV. J gave up 3 bases and V 5 bases, and 9 bases lay outside the gene matches. The CDR3 contains 15 residues. CDR3 sequence (DNA): TGTGCCAGCAGCACACCAGGGGGCAGTGGCTACGAGCAGTACTTC. Its translation is CASSTPGGSGYEQYF.

The chain uses TRBV24-1 and TRBJ2-7; D is possibly TRBD1 (6 bases). V dropped 6 bases and J dropped 6 bases, with 20 bases sitting between them. There are 15 residues in the CDR3. Germline V lookup: CDR1 KGHDR, CDR2 SFDVKD. CDR3 sequence: CATSSSGQGLGEQYF. The CDR3, as DNA: TGTGCCACCAGTTCGTCGGGGCAGGGGCTGGGCGAGCAGTACTTC.

The chain links TRBV11-2 to TRBJ2-3; 7 nucleotides align to TRBD2. J gave up 4 bases and V 5 bases, and 6 bases lay outside the gene matches. The CDR3 is 14 residues long. CDR1 is SGHAT, CDR2 FQNNGV, per germline. The CDR3 here is CASSKGGWSDTQYF. The CDR3 nucleotides read TGTGCCAGCAGCAAGGGAGGGTGGTCAGATACGCAGTATTTT.